This T cell receptor beta chain was identified in a study of radiation and T cells in renal cell carcinoma. Study-level background: Nephrectomy followed 15 Gy stereotactic body radiation by 4 weeks.

The time point here: blood 2 weeks post-SBRT. Indicated treatment: 15 Gy SBRT to primary tumor, nephrectomy 4 weeks later. Serial blood draws occurred at baseline and 2 and 4 weeks post-SBRT. The CDR3 loop spans 15 amino acids. From germline, CDR1 is SGHRS and CDR2 YFSETQ. The ends were cut back, 1 base at V and 3 bases at J, with 13 bases in the middle. Using immunoSEQ multiplex PCR, the repertoire was profiled, and TCRdb retains in-frame clones only, with some absent. Among roughly 80,000 clones listed, approximately 83% were seen once. The rearrangement uses TRBV5-1 and TRBJ1-1; D unresolved. The clonotype originates from a woman in her forties or fifties with renal cell carcinoma. Sample: blood, taken from a patient whose treatment included radiotherapy and nephrectomy. The CDR3 nucleotides read TGCGCCAGCAGCTTGAGTCCGGGCGCGGACACTGAAGCTTTCTTT. This codes for CASSLSPGADTEAFF.